The clone carrying this T cell receptor (beta chain) was counted at least ten times. Researchers took RNA transcripts and amplified the TCR beta CDR3 regions from them. First-round RT-PCR with HTBI primers amplified the TCR CDR3 region. TCRdb redid the calling of the multiplex PCR reads with MiXCR, one entry per CDR3 protein. The table records roughly 840,000 distinct CDR3 sequences, about 38% of them present only once. Germline CDR1 DFQATT, CDR2 SNEGSKA (reference sequence). Trimming pared 4 bases from V and 10 bases from J, leaving 8 bases between. This CDR3 is 11 amino acids long. This entry comes from a study of T cells in Graves' hyperthyroidism and ophthalmopathy.

V is TRBV20-1 and J is TRBJ2-6; D is undetermined. The source is a man younger than 35 with Graves' hyperthyroidism. The sample comprised blood. The CDR3 bases are TGCAGTGCTATGGTTCGGAACGTCCTGACTTTC. Translation: CSAMVRNVLTF.